This entry lists 26 T cell receptor beta chains sequenced from one sample in a study of shared clonotypes between healthy human individuals. The assay was immunoSEQ multiplex PCR, and TCRdb's table has in-frame clones only and misses some. The table includes around 2.1 million clones, more than 85% detected once. Cells designated naive CD8 were CD45RO-negative and were positively selected for CCR7, with terminally differentiated effector memory CD45RA+ cells excluded. The sample comprised naive CD8+ T cells from PBMCs. Source of these receptors: a man younger than 35 in good health. Some clones in this sample may be carry-over from other donors' samples.

The rearrangement links TRBV9 to TRBJ2-7; the match to TRBD2 covers 8 bases. CDR3 length: 14 amino acids. The junction had 5 bases not matched to a gene; V was cut back by 3 bases and J by 3 bases. The germline V gene encodes CDR1 SGDLS and CDR2 YYNGEE. CDR3 in DNA: TGTGCCAGCAGCGCGGGACTAGAAGGCTACGAGCAGTACTTC. Its protein is CASSAGLEGYEQYF.

V and J are TRBV19 and TRBJ2-1; TRBD2 matches 10 bases. This CDR3 comprises 15 residues. Germline loops: CDR1 LNHDA, CDR2 SQIVND (reference sequence). Trimming took 5 bases from V and 2 from J; bases not matched to a gene: 3. The CDR3 DNA is TGTGCCAGTAGTGTGGGACTAGCGCCCTACAATGAGCAGTTCTTC. The encoded protein is CASSVGLAPYNEQFF.

V gene TRBV9 combines with J gene TRBJ2-3; D might be TRBD2 (6 bases). Between the trimmed V and J ends, which lost 3 bases and 0 bases, there was a span of 14 bases. Germline loops: CDR1 SGDLS, CDR2 YYNGEE. This CDR3 spans 16 amino acids. The CDR3 DNA sequence: TGTGCCAGCAGCGCAGAACTAGCAGCTAGCACAGATACGCAGTATTTT. Amino acid sequence: CASSAELAASTDTQYF.

For this clone: Within the sample, other DNA sequences also encode this same CDR3. The chain links TRBV9 to TRBJ2-1; 9 nucleotides match TRBD2. CDR1 SGDLS and CDR2 YYNGEE come from the germline V gene. The CDR3 consists of 17 residues. The trim removed 0 bases at V and 0 bases at J, leaving 4 bases unmatched. DNA for the CDR3: TGTGCCAGCAGCGTAGTAGGTAGCGGGAGCTCCTACAATGAGCAGTTCTTC. Its translation: CASSVVGSGSSYNEQFF.

On this clone: Additional DNA sequences in this sample encode the identical CDR3. The rearrangement joins TRBV27 to TRBJ2-1; 7 bases align to TRBD2. Germline CDR1 is MNHEY and CDR2 is SMNVEV (reference sequence). The trim removed 4 bases at V and 5 bases at J, leaving 2 bases unmatched. This CDR3 is 13 amino acids long. The CDR3 region is CASSWTRNNEQFF. The CDR3, as DNA: TGTGCCAGCAGTTGGACTAGGAACAATGAGCAGTTCTTC.

The chain uses TRBV7-8 and TRBJ2-7, with 8 bases lining up with TRBD1. The CDR3 contains 12 residues. The germline V gene encodes CDR1 SGHVS and CDR2 FQNEAQ. V gave up 8 bases and J gave up 2 bases; unmatched junction bases: 2. Here the CDR3 DNA reads TGTGCCAGCGGACAGGGAGCCTACGAGCAGTACTTC. Amino acid sequence: CASGQGAYEQYF. The entire variable domain, with the rest obtained from reference TRBV7-8 and TRBJ2-7, is as follows: GAGVSQSPRYKVAKRGQDVALRCDPISGHVSLFWYQQALGQGPEFLTYFQNEAQLDKSGLPSDRFFAERPEGSVSTLKIQRTQQEDSAVYLCASGQGAYEQYFGPGTRLTVT.

The rearrangement joins TRBV5-1 to TRBJ2-7; D might be TRBD1 or TRBD2, each matching 6 bases. The CDR3 sequence is 16 residues long. Germline V lookup: CDR1 SGHRS, CDR2 YFSETQ. The V and J ends lost 5 bases and 3 bases respectively, with 21 bases between them. The CDR3 sequence: CASSPLGGDGHYEQYF. The CDR3 bases are TGCGCCAGCAGTCCCTTGGGGGGCGACGGGCACTACGAGCAGTACTTC.

The chain links TRBV9 to TRBJ2-3, with D maybe TRBD2 (6 bases). The V end lost 2 bases, the J end lost 0 bases, and 10 bases lay between the germline ends. The CDR3 totals 15 residues. The germline V gene has CDR1 SGDLS and CDR2 YYNGEE. CDR3 sequence reads: CASSVLASSTDTQYF. CDR3 DNA: TGTGCCAGCAGCGTCCTAGCGTCTAGCACAGATACGCAGTATTTT.

CDR3 sequence: CASSQDLRGAYEQYF. In nucleotides, the CDR3 is TGTGCCAGCAGCCAAGACTTGCGGGGGGCCTACGAGCAGTACTTC. V gene TRBV14 combines with J gene TRBJ2-7; 8 bases line up with TRBD2. The CDR3 contains 15 residues. Germline-derived CDR1 and CDR2 are SGHDN and FVKESK. V lost 0 bases and J lost 2; bases outside the gene matches: 3.

V usage is TRBV7-2 and J usage is TRBJ1-5, with D perhaps matching TRBD1 (5 bases). Trimming stripped 1 base from V and 6 bases from J, with 19 bases between. Germline V gene lookup returns CDR1 SGHTA and CDR2 FQGNSA. The CDR3 length is 17 residues. The CDR3 spells CASSLEVLRGFRQPQHF. CDR3 DNA: TGTGCCAGCAGCTTAGAAGTTCTTCGGGGGTTTCGTCAGCCCCAGCATTTT. Using reference TRBV7-2 and TRBJ1-5 for the parts outside the CDR3, the full variable domain is GAGVSQSPSNKVTEKGKDVELRCDPISGHTALYWYRQSLGQGLEFLIYFQGNSAPDKSGLPSDRFSAERTGGSVSTLTIQRTQQEDSAVYLCASSLEVLRGFRQPQHFGDGTRLSIL.

CDR3 DNA: TGTGCCATCAGTGAGCCACACCCCGGGACTACATACACCGGGGAGCTGTTTTTT. Translation: CAISEPHPGTTYTGELFF. This chain joins TRBV10-3 and TRBJ2-2, with 7 bases fitting TRBD2. CDR3 length: 18 residues. The J segment lost 3 bases and the V segment lost 2 bases, leaving 12 bases of the junction unmatched. CDR1 is ENHRY and CDR2 is SYGVKD in the germline V gene.

The chain employs TRBV9 and TRBJ2-1; 8 positions match TRBD2. This CDR3 has 16 amino acids. Germline CDR1 and CDR2: SGDLS and YYNGEE. V dropped 0 bases and J dropped 7; count of bases not matched to a gene: 9. The CDR3 DNA reads as TGTGCCAGCAGCGTAGCCCCACGGACTAGCCCTAATGAGCAGTTCTTC. Translated: CASSVAPRTSPNEQFF.

The J gene is TRBJ1-2, the V gene TRBV19, with D possibly matching TRBD1 (6 bases). Germline V gene data show CDR1 as LNHDA and CDR2 as SQIVND (reference sequence). Trimming left V 5 bases short and J 5 bases short, with 12 bases between. This CDR3 has 13 amino acids. In DNA, the CDR3 is TGTGCCAGTAGTTGGCGGGGGCCGTATGGCTACACCTTC. Translating it yields CASSWRGPYGYTF.

This rearrangement joins TRBV6-5 to TRBJ1-4, with D possibly TRBD1 on 6 matching bases. Germline loops: CDR1 MNHEY, CDR2 SVGAGI. CDR3 length equals 15 residues. V was trimmed by 0 bases and J by 4 bases, leaving 9 bases between them. The CDR3 region is CASSYSDSDNEKLFF. The CDR3 bases are TGTGCCAGCAGTTACTCGGACAGTGATAATGAAAAACTGTTTTTT.

The chain joins TRBV4-3 to TRBJ1-5; D gene uncertain. Looked up from germline, CDR1 is LGHNA and CDR2 is YSLEER. CDR3 length: 13 residues. The V and J ends lost 0 bases and 3 bases respectively, with 3 bases between them. This chain's CDR3 is CASSQDNNQPQHF. In DNA form, the CDR3 reads TGCGCCAGCAGCCAAGATAACAATCAGCCCCAGCATTTT.

The chain combines TRBV27 with TRBJ2-2; TRBD2 aligns across 10 bases. The length of the CDR3 is 17 residues. Looked up from germline, CDR1 is MNHEY and CDR2 is SMNVEV (reference sequence). Trimming took 2 bases from V and 3 from J; bases not matched to a gene: 6. The CDR3 nucleotides are TGTGCCAGCAGTTTAATGTTAGGACTAGCGGACACCGGGGAGCTGTTTTTT. Its protein product is CASSLMLGLADTGELFF.

In DNA, the CDR3 is TGTGCCAGCGGGGGACTAGCGGGACCATACAATGAGCAGTTCTTC. It specifies CASGGLAGPYNEQFF. The chain joins TRBV9 to TRBJ2-1, with 13 bases matching TRBD2. V lost 7 bases and J lost 4; bases outside the gene matches: 5. The CDR3 totals 15 residues. Germline V CDR1 and CDR2: SGDLS, YYNGEE.

This chain uses TRBV9 with TRBJ2-1, with 9 bases fitting TRBD1. The junction had 5 bases not matched to a gene; V was cut back by 0 bases and J by 7 bases. CDR1 is SGDLS, CDR2 YYNGEE, per germline. The CDR3 runs to 15 residues. As DNA, the CDR3 is TGTGCCAGCAGCGTAGCCGGGACAGGGATAAATGAGCAGTTCTTC. Translating it yields CASSVAGTGINEQFF.

The chain combines TRBV14 with TRBJ2-7; no clear D gene. The CDR3 spans 13 residues. Germline V CDR1 and CDR2: SGHDN, FVKESK. Trimming took 1 base from V and 11 from J, leaving 15 bases between them. CDR3 DNA: TGTGCCAGCAGCCAAGCGTCCAACAGAATGAAGTACTTC. This encodes CASSQASNRMKYF.

This clone came up a few times. This chain connects TRBV28 to TRBJ1-5; 7 bases line up with TRBD1. Germline CDR1 MDHEN, CDR2 SYDVKM. Losses at the gene ends were 6 bases for V and 3 bases for J; bases not matched to a gene: 8. This CDR3 comprises 15 residues. This chain's CDR3 is CASRPTGQSNQPQHF. CDR3 nucleotide sequence: TGTGCCAGCAGACCTACGGGACAGTCCAATCAGCCCCAGCATTTT.

J is TRBJ2-7 and V is TRBV27, with a tentative D call TRBD2 (6 bases). The V gene's germline CDR1 is MNHEY and CDR2 SMNVEV (reference sequence). The germline V and J ends were trimmed by 4 bases and 6 bases, with 19 bases remaining between them. The CDR3 length is 15 residues. CDR3 sequence reads: CASSSNPYGGIEQYF. As DNA, the CDR3 is TGTGCCAGCAGTTCCAACCCCTATGGGGGGATCGAGCAGTACTTC.

About this clone itself: Other DNA sequences of this sample code for an identical CDR3. This chain links TRBV27 with TRBJ1-1; D remains ambiguous. This CDR3 comprises 13 residues. The germline CDR1 and CDR2 sequences are MNHEY and SMNVEV (reference sequence). V lost 2 bases, J lost 5 bases, and 9 bases lay in between. The DNA of the CDR3 is TGTGCCAGCAGTTTAGGCCAGGTAACTGAAGCTTTCTTT. Amino acids: CASSLGQVTEAFF.

The gene calls are TRBV10-3 and TRBJ2-5; 7 bases align to TRBD1. The CDR3 extends over 13 amino acids. V lost 10 bases to trimming and J lost 4 bases; unmatched junction nucleotides: 9. Germline values: CDR1 ENHRY, CDR2 SYGVKD. The CDR3 protein is CASTTTGLETQYF. CDR3 sequence (DNA): TGTGCCAGCACGACGACAGGGTTAGAGACCCAGTACTTC.

The chain employs TRBV27 and TRBJ1-2, with D tentatively TRBD1 (6 bases). In germline, CDR1 is MNHEY, CDR2 SMNVEV (reference sequence). The CDR3 extends over 15 amino acids. The ends were cut back, 6 bases at V and 4 bases at J, with 18 bases in the middle. The CDR3: CASRPRGGASYGYTF. The CDR3 DNA sequence: TGTGCCAGCAGACCACGAGGGGGGGCAAGCTATGGCTACACCTTC.

This rearrangement joins TRBV27 to TRBJ2-3; no clear D gene. The CDR3 runs 14 residues. V was clipped by 7 bases and J by 3 bases, with 14 bases between them. From germline, CDR1 is MNHEY and CDR2 SMNVEV (reference sequence). CDR3 sequence reads: CASTISQPTDTQYF. The CDR3 DNA reads as TGTGCCAGCACGATATCGCAGCCAACAGATACGCAGTATTTT.

The chain recombines TRBV27 with TRBJ1-1; D gene uncertain. Germline V gene lookup returns CDR1 MNHEY and CDR2 SMNVEV (reference sequence). V was shortened by 0 bases and J by 8 bases, with 7 bases between the two germline ends. This CDR3 spans 12 amino acids. CDR3 coding DNA: TGTGCCAGCAGTTTATCGGGTCTGGAAGCTTTCTTT. It encodes CASSLSGLEAFF.